This T cell receptor (beta chain) was documented in a study of cytomegalovirus exposure and HLA in healthy donors. Note on this clone: Its matching antigen is unknown.

Researchers ran the PCR with 60 Vbeta and 13 Jbeta primers. Assay used: immunoSEQ multiplex PCR; TCRdb lists only in-frame clones, some missing. The sample has more than 95,000 clones, approximately 77% seen once. Study-level results: More clonal expansion characterized HLA-associated TCR beta chains than equally common others in a later analysis. The only immune exposure information that was available was CMV serostatus. Most TCR beta V segments were productive about 87% or about 30% of the time in an earlier analysis. In a later analysis, CMV-associated beta chains were mostly HLA-associated, it appeared.

The sample comprised PBMCs. The sequence was obtained from a man younger than 30 in good health and CMV-seronegative.

The CDR3 DNA reads as TGTGCCAGCATCGCAGCGGCCTGGCAAGAGACCCAGTACTTC. This codes for CASIAAAWQETQYF. V gene TRBV2 combines with J gene TRBJ2-5; D is possibly TRBD2 (5 bases). CDR3 length equals 14 residues. Trimming removed 7 bases from V and 2 bases from J, with 14 bases in between. Germline-derived CDR1 and CDR2 are SNHLY and FYNNEI.